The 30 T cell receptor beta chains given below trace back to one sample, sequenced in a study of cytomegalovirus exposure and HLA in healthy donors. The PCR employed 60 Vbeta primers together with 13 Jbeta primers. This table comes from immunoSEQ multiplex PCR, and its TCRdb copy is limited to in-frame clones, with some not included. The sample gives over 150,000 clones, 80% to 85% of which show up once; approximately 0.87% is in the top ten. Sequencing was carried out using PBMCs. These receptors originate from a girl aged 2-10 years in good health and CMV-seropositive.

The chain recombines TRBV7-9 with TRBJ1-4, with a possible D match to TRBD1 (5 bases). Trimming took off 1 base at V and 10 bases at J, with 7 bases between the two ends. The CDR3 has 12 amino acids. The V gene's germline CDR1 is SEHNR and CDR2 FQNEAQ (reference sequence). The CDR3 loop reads CASSLDGGKLFF. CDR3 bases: TGTGCCAGCAGCTTAGACGGGGGAAAACTGTTTTTT.

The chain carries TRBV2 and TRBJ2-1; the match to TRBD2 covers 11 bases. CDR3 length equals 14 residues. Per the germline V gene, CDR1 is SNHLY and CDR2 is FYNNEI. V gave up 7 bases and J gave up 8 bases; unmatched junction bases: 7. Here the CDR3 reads CASNLAGGTDEQFF. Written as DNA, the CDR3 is TGTGCCAGCAACCTAGCGGGAGGTACAGATGAGCAGTTCTTC.

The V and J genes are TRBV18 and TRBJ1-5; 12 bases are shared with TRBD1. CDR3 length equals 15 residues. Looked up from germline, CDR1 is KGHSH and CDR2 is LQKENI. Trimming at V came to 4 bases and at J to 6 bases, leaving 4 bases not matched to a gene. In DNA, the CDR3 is TGTGCCAGCTCACTGGGACAGGGGGCAACTCAGCCCCAGCATTTT. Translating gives CASSLGQGATQPQHF.

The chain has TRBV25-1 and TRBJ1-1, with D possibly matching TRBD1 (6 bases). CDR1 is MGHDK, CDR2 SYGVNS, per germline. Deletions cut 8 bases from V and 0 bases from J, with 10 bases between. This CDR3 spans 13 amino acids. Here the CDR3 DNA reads TGTGCCAGCGAGGACAGAGTGAACACTGAAGCTTTCTTT. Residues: CASEDRVNTEAFF.

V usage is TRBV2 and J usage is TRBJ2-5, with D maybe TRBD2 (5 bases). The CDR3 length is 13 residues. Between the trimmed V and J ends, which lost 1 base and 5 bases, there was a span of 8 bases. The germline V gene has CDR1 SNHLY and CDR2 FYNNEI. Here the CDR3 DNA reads TGTGCCAGCAGTGAAGATGGGGAGGAGACCCAGTACTTC. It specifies CASSEDGEETQYF.

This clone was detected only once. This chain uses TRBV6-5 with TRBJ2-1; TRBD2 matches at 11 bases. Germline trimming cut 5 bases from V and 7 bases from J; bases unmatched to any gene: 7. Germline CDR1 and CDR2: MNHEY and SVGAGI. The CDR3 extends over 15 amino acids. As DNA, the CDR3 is TGTGCCAGCAGTCCTTCACTAGCGGGAGTGAATGAGCAGTTCTTC. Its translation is CASSPSLAGVNEQFF.

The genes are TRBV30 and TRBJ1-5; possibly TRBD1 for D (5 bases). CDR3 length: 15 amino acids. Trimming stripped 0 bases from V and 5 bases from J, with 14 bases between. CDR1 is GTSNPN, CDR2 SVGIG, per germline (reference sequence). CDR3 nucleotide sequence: TGTGCCTGGAGTGTACCCGTGACAGCAGATCAGCCCCAGCATTTT. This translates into CAWSVPVTADQPQHF.

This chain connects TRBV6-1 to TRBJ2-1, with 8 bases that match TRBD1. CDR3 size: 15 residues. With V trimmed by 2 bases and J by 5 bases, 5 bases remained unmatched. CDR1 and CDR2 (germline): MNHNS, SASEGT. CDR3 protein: CASSEPRTGNNEQFF. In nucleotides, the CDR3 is TGTGCCAGCAGTGAACCCCGGACAGGGAACAATGAGCAGTTCTTC.

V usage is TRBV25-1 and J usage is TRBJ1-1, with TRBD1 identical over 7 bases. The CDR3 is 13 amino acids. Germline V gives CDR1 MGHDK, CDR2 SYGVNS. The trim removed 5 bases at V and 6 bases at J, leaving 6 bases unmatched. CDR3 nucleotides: TGTGCCAGCAGTACGACAGGGAGGCCTGAAGCTTTCTTT. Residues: CASSTTGRPEAFF.

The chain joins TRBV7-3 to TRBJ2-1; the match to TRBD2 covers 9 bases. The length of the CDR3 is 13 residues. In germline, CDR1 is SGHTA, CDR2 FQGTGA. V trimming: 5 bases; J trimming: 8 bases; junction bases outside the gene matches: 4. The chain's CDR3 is CASSLAGFDEQFF. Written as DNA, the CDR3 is TGTGCCAGCAGCCTAGCGGGGTTCGATGAGCAGTTCTTC. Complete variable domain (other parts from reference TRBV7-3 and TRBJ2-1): GAGVSQTPSNKVTEKGKYVELRCDPISGHTALYWYRQSLGQGPEFLIYFQGTGAADDSGLPNDRFFAVRPEGSVSTLKIQRTERGDSAVYLCASSLAGFDEQFFGPGTRLTVL.

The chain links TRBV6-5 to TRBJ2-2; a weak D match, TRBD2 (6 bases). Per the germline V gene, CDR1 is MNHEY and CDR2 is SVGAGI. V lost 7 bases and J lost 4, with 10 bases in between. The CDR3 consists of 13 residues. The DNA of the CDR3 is TGTGCCAGCACGCGGGATTCCACCGGGGAGCTGTTTTTT. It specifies CASTRDSTGELFF.

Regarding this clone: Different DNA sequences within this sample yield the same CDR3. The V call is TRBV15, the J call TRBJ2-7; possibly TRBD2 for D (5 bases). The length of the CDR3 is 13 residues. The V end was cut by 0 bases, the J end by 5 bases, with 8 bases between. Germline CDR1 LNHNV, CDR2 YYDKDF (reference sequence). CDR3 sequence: CATSRDLGDEQYF. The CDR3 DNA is TGTGCCACCAGCAGAGATCTGGGAGACGAGCAGTACTTC.

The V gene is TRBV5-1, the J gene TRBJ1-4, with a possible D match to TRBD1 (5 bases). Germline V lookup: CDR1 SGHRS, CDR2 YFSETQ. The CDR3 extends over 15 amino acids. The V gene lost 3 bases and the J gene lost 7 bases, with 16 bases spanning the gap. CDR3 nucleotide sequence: TGCGCCAGCAGCTCCGCCGGGACGGGGGGTGAAAAACTGTTTTTT. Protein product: CASSSAGTGGEKLFF.

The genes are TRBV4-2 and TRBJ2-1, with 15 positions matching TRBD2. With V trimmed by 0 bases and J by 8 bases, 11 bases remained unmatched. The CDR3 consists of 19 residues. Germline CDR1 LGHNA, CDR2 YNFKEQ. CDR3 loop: CASSQDRTSGRGVEHEQFF. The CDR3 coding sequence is TGTGCCAGCAGCCAAGATCGGACTAGCGGGAGGGGTGTGGAACATGAGCAGTTCTTC.

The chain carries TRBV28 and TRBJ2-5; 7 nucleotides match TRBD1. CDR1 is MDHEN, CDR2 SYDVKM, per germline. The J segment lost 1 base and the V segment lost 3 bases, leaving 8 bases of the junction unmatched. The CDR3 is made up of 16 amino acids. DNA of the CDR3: TGTGCCAGCAGTTTTCGAGGGGGCGCGTTCCAAGAGACCCAGTACTTC. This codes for CASSFRGGAFQETQYF.

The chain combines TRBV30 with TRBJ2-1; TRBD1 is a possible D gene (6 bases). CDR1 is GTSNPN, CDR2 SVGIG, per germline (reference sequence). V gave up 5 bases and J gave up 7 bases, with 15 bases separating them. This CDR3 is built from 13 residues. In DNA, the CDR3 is TGTGCCTGGTCCCCGAACAGGGCTAATGAGCAGTTCTTC. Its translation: CAWSPNRANEQFF.

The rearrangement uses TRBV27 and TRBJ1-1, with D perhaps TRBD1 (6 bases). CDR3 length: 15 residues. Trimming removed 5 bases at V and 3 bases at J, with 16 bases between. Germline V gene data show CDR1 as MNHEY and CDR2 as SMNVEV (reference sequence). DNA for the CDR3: TGTGCCAGCAGTAACGAGGGGGTGGCACACACTGAAGCTTTCTTT. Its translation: CASSNEGVAHTEAFF.

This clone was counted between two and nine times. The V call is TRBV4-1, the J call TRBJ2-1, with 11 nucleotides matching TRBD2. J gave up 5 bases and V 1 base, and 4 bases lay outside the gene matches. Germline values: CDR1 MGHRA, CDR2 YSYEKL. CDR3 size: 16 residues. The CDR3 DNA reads TGCGCCAGCAGCCAAGTGGGACTAGCGGAGGACAATGAGCAGTTCTTC. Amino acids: CASSQVGLAEDNEQFF.

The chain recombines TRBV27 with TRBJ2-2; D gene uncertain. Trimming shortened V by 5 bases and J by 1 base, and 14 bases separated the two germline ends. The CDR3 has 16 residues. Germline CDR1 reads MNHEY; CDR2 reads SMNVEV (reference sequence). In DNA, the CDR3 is TGTGCCAGCAGTAATCCGCGTCGACAGAACACCGGGGAGCTGTTTTTT. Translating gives CASSNPRRQNTGELFF.

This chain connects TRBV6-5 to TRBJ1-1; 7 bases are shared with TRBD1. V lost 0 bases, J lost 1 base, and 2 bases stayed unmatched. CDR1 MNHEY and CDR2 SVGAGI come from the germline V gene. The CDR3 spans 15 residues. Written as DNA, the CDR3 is TGTGCCAGCAGTTACTCTCGGACAGGGAACACTGAAGCTTTCTTT. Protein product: CASSYSRTGNTEAFF.

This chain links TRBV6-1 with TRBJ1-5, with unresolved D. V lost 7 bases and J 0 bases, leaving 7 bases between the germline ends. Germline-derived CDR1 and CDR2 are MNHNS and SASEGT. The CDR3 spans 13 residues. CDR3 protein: CASTGYSNQPQHF. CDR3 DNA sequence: TGTGCCAGCACAGGTTATAGCAATCAGCCCCAGCATTTT.

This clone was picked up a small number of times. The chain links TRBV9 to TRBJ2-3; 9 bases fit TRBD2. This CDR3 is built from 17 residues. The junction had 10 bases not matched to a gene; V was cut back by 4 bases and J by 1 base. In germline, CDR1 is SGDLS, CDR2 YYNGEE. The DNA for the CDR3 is TGTGCCAGCAGCACGGCCTGGACTAGCGAGGGCACAGATACGCAGTATTTT. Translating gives CASSTAWTSEGTDTQYF. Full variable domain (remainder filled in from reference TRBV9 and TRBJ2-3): DSGVTQTPKHLITATGQRVTLRCSPRSGDLSVYWYQQSLDQGLQFLIQYYNGEERAKGNILERFSAQQFPDLHSELNLSSLELGDSALYFCASSTAWTSEGTDTQYFGPGTRLTVL.

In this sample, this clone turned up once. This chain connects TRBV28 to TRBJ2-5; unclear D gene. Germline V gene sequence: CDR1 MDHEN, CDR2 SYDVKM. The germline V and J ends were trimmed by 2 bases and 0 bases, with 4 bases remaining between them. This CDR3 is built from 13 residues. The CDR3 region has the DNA TGTGCCAGCAGTTTAGGAGACCAAGAGACCCAGTACTTC. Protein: CASSLGDQETQYF.

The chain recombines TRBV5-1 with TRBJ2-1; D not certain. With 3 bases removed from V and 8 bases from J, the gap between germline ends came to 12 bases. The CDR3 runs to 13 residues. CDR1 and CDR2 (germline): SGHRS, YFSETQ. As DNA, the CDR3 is TGCGCCAGCAGCTCCTCCCAGATGGATGAGCAGTTCTTC. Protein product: CASSSSQMDEQFF.

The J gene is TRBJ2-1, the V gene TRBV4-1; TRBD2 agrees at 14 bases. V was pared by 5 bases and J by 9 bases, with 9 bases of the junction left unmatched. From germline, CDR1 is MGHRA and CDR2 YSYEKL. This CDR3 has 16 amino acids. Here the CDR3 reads CASSTRPGTSGSEQFF. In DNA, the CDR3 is TGCGCCAGCAGCACCCGTCCCGGGACTAGCGGGAGTGAGCAGTTCTTC.

For the CDR3, the DNA is TGTGCCAGCAGCCGACTCCTCAGCACAGATACGCAGTATTTT. Its protein is CASSRLLSTDTQYF. The chain employs TRBV2 and TRBJ2-3; no definite D call. This CDR3 is 14 amino acids long. Germline V gives CDR1 SNHLY, CDR2 FYNNEI. V was pared by 6 bases and J by 0 bases, with 10 bases between.

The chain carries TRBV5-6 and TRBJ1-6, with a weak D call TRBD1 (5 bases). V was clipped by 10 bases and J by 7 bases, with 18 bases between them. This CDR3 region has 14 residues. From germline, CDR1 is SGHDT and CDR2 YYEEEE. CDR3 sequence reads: CASVATGENSPLHF. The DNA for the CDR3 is TGTGCCTCGGTAGCTACAGGAGAAAATTCACCCCTCCACTTT.

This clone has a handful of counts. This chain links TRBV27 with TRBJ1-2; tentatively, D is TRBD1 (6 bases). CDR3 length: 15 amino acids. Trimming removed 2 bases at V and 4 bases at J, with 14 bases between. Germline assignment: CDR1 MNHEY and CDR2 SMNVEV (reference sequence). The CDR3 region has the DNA TGTGCCAGCAGTTTAGAGCAGGGGATGGGCTATGGCTACACCTTC. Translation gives CASSLEQGMGYGYTF.

This chain's CDR3 is CASSTDRGSYEQYF. In DNA, the CDR3 is TGTGCCAGCAGTACGGACAGGGGGTCATACGAGCAGTACTTC. The chain links TRBV6-5 to TRBJ2-7; 10 nucleotides align to TRBD1. Looked up from germline, CDR1 is MNHEY and CDR2 is SVGAGI. V lost 5 bases to trimming and J lost 4 bases; unmatched junction nucleotides: 5. The CDR3 loop spans 14 amino acids.

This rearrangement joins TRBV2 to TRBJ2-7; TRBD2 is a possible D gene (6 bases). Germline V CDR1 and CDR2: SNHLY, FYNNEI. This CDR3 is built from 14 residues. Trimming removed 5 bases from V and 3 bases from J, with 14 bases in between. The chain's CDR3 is CASSPGRGVYEQYF. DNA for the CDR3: TGTGCCAGCAGTCCCGGGCGGGGAGTCTACGAGCAGTACTTC.